One and the same sample provided the 27 T cell receptor beta chains below, sequenced in a study of patients and donors after allogeneic stem cell transplantation. TCRdb re-called the RT-PCR reads with MiXCR, one entry per CDR3 protein. Of about 150,000 distinct CDR3 sequences in the sample, about two fifths were seen once. The sample comprised blood, either unsorted or a sorted T cell fraction (not recorded which). Receptor source: a human donor who was either an allogeneic HSCT recipient or a stem cell or donor lymphocyte infusion donor (not recorded which). It is not recorded whose cells these are; they may come from a transplant donor.

The rearrangement joins TRBV20-1 to TRBJ1-4; 10 bases are shared with TRBD1. This CDR3 has 14 amino acids. Germline assignment: CDR1 DFQATT and CDR2 SNEGSKA (reference sequence). V gave up 6 bases and J gave up 6 bases; unmatched junction bases: 7. Written as DNA, the CDR3 is TGCAGTGCCAGAAGGACAGGGGGGTATGAAAAACTGTTTTTT. Translating it yields CSARRTGGYEKLFF.

This rearrangement joins TRBV12-3 or TRBV12-4 to TRBJ1-1, with 8 bases lining up with TRBD1. The V and J ends lost 0 bases and 4 bases, in that order; junction bases with no gene match: 7. CDR3 length: 16 amino acids. Written as DNA, the CDR3 is TGTGCCAGCAGTTTAGCGAAGACGACAGGGGTCACTGAAGCTTTCTTT. The encoded protein is CASSLAKTTGVTEAFF.

The V gene is TRBV19, the J gene TRBJ1-4, with 7 positions matching TRBD1. CDR1 and CDR2 (germline): LNHDA, SQIVND (reference sequence). V lost 0 bases, J lost 8 bases, and 9 bases stayed unmatched. The CDR3 has 16 amino acids. The CDR3 loop is CASSIDAGTAKEKLFF. The CDR3 DNA reads TGTGCCAGTAGTATAGACGCCGGGACAGCAAAAGAAAAACTGTTTTTT.

V and J are TRBV12-3 or TRBV12-4 and TRBJ1-5; a weak D match, TRBD1 (5 bases). V lost 5 bases and J lost 3, with 14 bases in between. The CDR3 runs to 15 residues. CDR3 sequence (DNA): TGTGCCAGCAGTCCTACCGGGGGGATCAATCAGCCCCAGCATTTT. This codes for CASSPTGGINQPQHF.

This clonotype was seen a handful of times. The chain links TRBV12-3 or TRBV12-4 to TRBJ2-1; D ambiguous. This CDR3 has 13 amino acids. Deletions cut 11 bases from V and 0 bases from J, with 11 bases between. The CDR3 spells CAGRQSSYNEQFF. The CDR3 DNA is TGTGCCGGCCGGCAGAGCTCCTACAATGAGCAGTTCTTC.

J is TRBJ1-2 and V is TRBV27; D is ambiguous. V lost 3 bases, J lost 7 bases, and 15 bases lay in between. The CDR3 length is 14 residues. CDR1 is MNHEY, CDR2 SMNVEV, per germline (reference sequence). CDR3 nucleotides: TGTGCCAGCAGTTTGCCCACCAGTTGGGGTGGCTACACCTTC. As protein: CASSLPTSWGGYTF.

This clonotype was recorded at least ten times. The gene calls are TRBV20-1 and TRBJ1-1; no firm D call. Trimming removed 4 bases at V and 7 bases at J, with 7 bases between. The CDR3 consists of 10 residues. Looked up from germline, CDR1 is DFQATT and CDR2 is SNEGSKA (reference sequence). CDR3 in amino acids: CSAKGSEAFF. Written as DNA, the CDR3 is TGCAGTGCTAAGGGCAGTGAAGCTTTCTTT.

In nucleotides, the CDR3 is TGTGCCACCAGTGATCTCCAGGGAGCGGGAGATACGCAGTATTTT. This sequence encodes CATSDLQGAGDTQYF. The chain has TRBV24-1 and TRBJ2-3, with D possibly matching TRBD2 (6 bases). The V gene lost 3 bases and the J gene lost 5 bases, with 14 bases spanning the gap. The CDR3 contains 15 residues. From germline, CDR1 is KGHDR and CDR2 SFDVKD.

The V gene is TRBV19, the J gene TRBJ2-7; no clear D gene. The V end was cut by 3 bases, the J end by 7 bases, with 16 bases between. Per the germline V gene, CDR1 is LNHDA and CDR2 is SQIVND (reference sequence). The CDR3 is 14 residues long. Here the CDR3 reads CASSIAPTSREQYF. The CDR3 DNA sequence: TGTGCCAGTAGTATCGCCCCGACCTCCCGGGAGCAGTACTTC.

This clonotype was seen more than once but under ten times. The chain has TRBV6-5 and TRBJ1-1; the match to TRBD1 covers 8 bases. J was trimmed by 0 bases and V by 1 base; bases with no gene match: 7. The CDR3 is 17 amino acids. CDR1 is MNHEY and CDR2 is SVGAGI in the germline V gene. CDR3 loop: CASSYWTGTGLNTEAFF. The CDR3 DNA sequence: TGTGCCAGCAGTTACTGGACCGGGACAGGTCTGAACACTGAAGCTTTCTTT.

This clonotype was seen a handful of times. V and J are TRBV4-1 and TRBJ1-1, with no clear D. Between the trimmed V and J ends, which lost 4 bases and 0 bases, there was a span of 12 bases. Germline values: CDR1 MGHRA, CDR2 YSYEKL. The CDR3 is 15 residues long. The CDR3 spells CASSPRAFMNTEAFF. DNA of the CDR3: TGCGCCAGCAGCCCCCGGGCCTTCATGAACACTGAAGCTTTCTTT.

This clonotype turned up a few times. The chain couples TRBV12-3 or TRBV12-4 to TRBJ1-2; tentatively, D is TRBD1 (5 bases). The CDR3 sequence is 13 residues long. The V end lost 4 bases, the J end lost 3 bases, and 9 bases lay between the germline ends. The CDR3 sequence is CASSSGLYYGYTF. CDR3 coding DNA: TGTGCCAGCAGTTCGGGACTTTACTATGGCTACACCTTC.

This clonotype was counted only a few times. The chain joins TRBV6-5 to TRBJ1-2, with D tentatively TRBD1 (5 bases). V lost 3 bases to trimming and J lost 1 base, with 15 bases between them. The CDR3 is made up of 16 amino acids. CDR1 is MNHEY, CDR2 SVGAGI, per germline. The CDR3 region is CASSYSDLGDNYGYTF. Here the CDR3 DNA reads TGTGCCAGCAGTTATTCCGATTTGGGGGATAACTATGGCTACACCTTC.

This clonotype has just a few counts. This chain connects TRBV6-5 to TRBJ1-5, with 7 bases fitting TRBD1. Per the germline V gene, CDR1 is MNHEY and CDR2 is SVGAGI. The CDR3 loop spans 14 amino acids. The trim removed 6 bases at V and 9 bases at J, leaving 11 bases unmatched. Here the CDR3 reads CASSPGGSFRPQHF. As DNA, the CDR3 is TGTGCCAGCAGCCCAGGGGGATCATTCCGGCCCCAGCATTTT.

The V call is TRBV12-3 or TRBV12-4, the J call TRBJ1-6, with TRBD1 matching over 8 bases. The CDR3 consists of 16 residues. Trimming cost V 5 bases and J 7 bases; bases outside gene matches: 10. CDR3 sequence: CASSRWQGAGNSPLHF. The CDR3 bases are TGTGCCAGCAGTCGATGGCAGGGGGCTGGGAATTCACCCCTCCACTTT.

V gene TRBV5-6 combines with J gene TRBJ1-2; no reliable D call. Germline CDR1 is SGHDT and CDR2 is YYEEEE. The CDR3 length is 13 residues. Trimming shortened V by 5 bases and J by 5 bases, and 13 bases separated the two germline ends. The CDR3 reads CASSFTVEYGYTF. CDR3 bases: TGTGCCAGCAGTTTCACAGTAGAGTATGGCTACACCTTC.

This clonotype was seen a handful of times. V and J are TRBV20-1 and TRBJ1-5, with TRBD1 matching 8 bases. V gave up 3 bases and J gave up 4 bases; unmatched junction bases: 8. CDR1 and CDR2 from the germline V gene are DFQATT and SNEGSKA (reference sequence). The CDR3 loop spans 15 amino acids. The CDR3 nucleotides read TGCAGTGCTAGGACCACGGGACAGGTAAATCAGCCCCAGCATTTT. Translating it yields CSARTTGQVNQPQHF.

The chain uses TRBV6-2 or TRBV6-3 and TRBJ1-2, with D possibly matching TRBD1 (5 bases). The V gene lost 4 bases and the J gene lost 4 bases, with 10 bases spanning the gap. Germline CDR1 and CDR2: MNHEY and SVGEGT. The CDR3 spans 13 residues. The CDR3 nucleotides read TGTGCCAGCAGTTTGCCGGGACGCTATGGCTACACCTTC. Protein: CASSLPGRYGYTF.

The rearrangement uses TRBV10-3 and TRBJ2-1; TRBD2 aligns across 11 bases. Germline-derived CDR1 and CDR2 are ENHRY and SYGVKD. With 3 bases clipped from V and 5 bases from J, the junction kept 3 bases outside the gene matches. The CDR3 sequence is 15 residues long. This CDR3 is CAISDPGLADNEQFF. CDR3 bases: TGTGCCATCAGTGATCCGGGACTAGCGGACAATGAGCAGTTCTTC.

The chain is built from TRBV20-1 and TRBJ1-1; TRBD1 is a possible D gene (5 bases). Trimming took off 6 bases at V and 6 bases at J, with 11 bases between the two ends. This CDR3 region has 11 residues. Looked up from germline, CDR1 is DFQATT and CDR2 is SNEGSKA (reference sequence). The CDR3 loop reads CSAPRGPEAFF. The CDR3 bases are TGCAGTGCCCCGAGGGGCCCTGAAGCTTTCTTT.

V gene TRBV9 combines with J gene TRBJ2-5; 7 nucleotides match TRBD2. Trimming cost V 0 bases and J 3 bases; bases outside gene matches: 5. The CDR3 has 15 residues. The germline V gene encodes CDR1 SGDLS and CDR2 YYNGEE. The CDR3 loop is CASSVAPSGEETQYF. For the CDR3, the DNA is TGTGCCAGCAGCGTAGCCCCAAGCGGGGAAGAGACCCAGTACTTC.

The CDR3: CASSWDSNEKLFF. As DNA, the CDR3 is TGTGCCAGCAGCTGGGACTCTAATGAAAAACTGTTTTTT. The V call is TRBV12-3 or TRBV12-4, the J call TRBJ1-4; D perhaps matches TRBD1 (5 bases). The length of the CDR3 is 13 residues. Trimming cost V 6 bases and J 3 bases, with 8 bases left between them.

This clonotype was counted between two and nine times. V gene TRBV14 combines with J gene TRBJ2-3; 9 nucleotides match TRBD1. After removal of 0 bases from V and 4 bases from J, the junction contained 5 bases not matched to a gene. The germline V gene has CDR1 SGHDN and CDR2 FVKESK. The CDR3 loop spans 16 amino acids. The DNA for the CDR3 is TGTGCCAGCAGCCAAGATGCCAACAGGGGGCCAGATACGCAGTATTTT. Amino acid sequence: CASSQDANRGPDTQYF.

The chain uses TRBV7-9 and TRBJ1-1; D is unresolved. Germline lookup yields CDR1 SEHNR and CDR2 FQNEAQ (reference sequence). Trimming cost V 5 bases and J 0 bases, with 19 bases left between them. This CDR3 contains 17 residues. The CDR3 loop reads CASSPTLIGIMNTEAFF. For the CDR3, the DNA is TGTGCCAGCAGCCCAACCTTAATCGGGATCATGAACACTGAAGCTTTCTTT. Full variable domain (remainder filled in from reference TRBV7-9 and TRBJ1-1): DTGVSQNPRHKITKRGQNVTFRCDPISEHNRLYWYRQTLGQGPEFLTYFQNEAQLEKSRLLSDRFSAERPKGSFSTLEIQRTEQGDSAMYLCASSPTLIGIMNTEAFFGQGTRLTVV.

This clonotype was seen more than once but under ten times. The V call is TRBV6-5, the J call TRBJ1-3; D is unclear. Germline V lookup: CDR1 MNHEY, CDR2 SVGAGI. The CDR3 sequence is 14 residues long. V gave up 4 bases and J gave up 0 bases, with 7 bases separating them. In nucleotides, the CDR3 is TGTGCCAGCAGTTTCTCTCTCTCTGGAAACACCATATATTTT. Translating it yields CASSFSLSGNTIYF.

This chain joins TRBV20-1 and TRBJ1-5, with 7 positions matching TRBD1. Trimming took 3 bases from V and 0 from J; bases not matched to a gene: 5. This CDR3 has 15 amino acids. Germline V lookup: CDR1 DFQATT, CDR2 SNEGSKA (reference sequence). The CDR3 spells CSASRGTDSNQPQHF. CDR3 DNA sequence: TGCAGTGCTAGTAGGGGGACAGATAGCAATCAGCCCCAGCATTTT.

This clonotype was observed a handful of times. CDR3 loop: CASSSGGHWNTEAFF. CDR3 nucleotide sequence: TGTGCCAGCAGTTCAGGGGGACATTGGAACACTGAAGCTTTCTTT. The chain has TRBV12-3 or TRBV12-4 and TRBJ1-1; 7 bases fit TRBD1. The CDR3 extends over 15 amino acids. The V gene end was trimmed by 4 bases and the J gene end by 1 base; junction bases not matched to a gene: 6.